This T cell receptor (beta chain) comes out of a study of blood T cell repertoires in COVID-19. Study summary: COVID-19 samples, acute and convalescent, were from the United States, Italy and Spain. T cells, B-cell-depleted T cells, or PBMCs supplied cDNA or gDNA.

TCRdb keeps only in-frame clones here, not all; method: immunoSEQ multiplex PCR. Of around 80,000 clones listed, 82% are singletons. Germline V CDR1 and CDR2: LNHDA, SQIVND (reference sequence). V lost 6 bases to trimming and J lost 4 bases; unmatched junction nucleotides: 9. This CDR3 region has 16 residues. Source material: peripheral blood. The receptor comes from a man older than 75 with acute or convalescent COVID-19. J is TRBJ1-5 and V is TRBV19; 10 bases fit TRBD1. The CDR3 nucleotides are TGTGCCAGTAGGCCATCCGACAGGGGGCGAAATCAGCCCCAGCATTTT. Residues: CASRPSDRGRNQPQHF.